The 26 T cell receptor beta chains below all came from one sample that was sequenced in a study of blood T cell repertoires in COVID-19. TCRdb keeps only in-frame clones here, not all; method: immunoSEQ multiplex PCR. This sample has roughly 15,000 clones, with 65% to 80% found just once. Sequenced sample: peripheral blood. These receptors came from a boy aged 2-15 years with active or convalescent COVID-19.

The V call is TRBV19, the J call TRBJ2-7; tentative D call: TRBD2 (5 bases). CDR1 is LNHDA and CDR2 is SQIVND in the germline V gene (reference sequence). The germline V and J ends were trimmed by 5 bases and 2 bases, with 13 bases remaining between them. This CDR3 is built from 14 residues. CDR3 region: CASSGGLGTYEQYF. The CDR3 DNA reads TGTGCCAGTAGTGGCGGACTGGGAACCTACGAGCAGTACTTC.

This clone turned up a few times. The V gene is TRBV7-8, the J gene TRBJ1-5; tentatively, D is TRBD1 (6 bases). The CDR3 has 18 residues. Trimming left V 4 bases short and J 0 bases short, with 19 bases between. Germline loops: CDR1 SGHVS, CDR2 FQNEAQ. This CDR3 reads CASSSWKIRQDSNQPQHF. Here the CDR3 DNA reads TGTGCCAGCAGCTCGTGGAAGATTAGACAGGATAGCAATCAGCCCCAGCATTTT. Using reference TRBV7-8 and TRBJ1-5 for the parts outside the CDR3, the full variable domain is GAGVSQSPRYKVAKRGQDVALRCDPISGHVSLFWYQQALGQGPEFLTYFQNEAQLDKSGLPSDRFFAERPEGSVSTLKIQRTQQEDSAVYLCASSSWKIRQDSNQPQHFGDGTRLSIL.

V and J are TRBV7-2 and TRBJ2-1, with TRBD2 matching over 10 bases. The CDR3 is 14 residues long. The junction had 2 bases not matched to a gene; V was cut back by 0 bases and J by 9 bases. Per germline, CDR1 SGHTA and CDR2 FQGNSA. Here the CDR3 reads CASSLASSGGEQFF. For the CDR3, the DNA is TGTGCCAGCAGCTTAGCTTCTAGCGGGGGTGAGCAGTTCTTC.

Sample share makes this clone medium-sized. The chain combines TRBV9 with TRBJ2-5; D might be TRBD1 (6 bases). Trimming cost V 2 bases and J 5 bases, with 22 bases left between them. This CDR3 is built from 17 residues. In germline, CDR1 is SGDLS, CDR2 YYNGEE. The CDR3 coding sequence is TGTGCCAGCAGCGTTTCCACCGGGACATCCTTTGAGGAGACCCAGTACTTC. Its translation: CASSVSTGTSFEETQYF.

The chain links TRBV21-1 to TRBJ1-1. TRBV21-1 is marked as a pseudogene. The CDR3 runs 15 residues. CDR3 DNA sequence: TGTGCCAGCAAACGGGGGACCGCCATGAACACTGAAGCTTTCTTT. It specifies CASKRGTAMNTEAFF.

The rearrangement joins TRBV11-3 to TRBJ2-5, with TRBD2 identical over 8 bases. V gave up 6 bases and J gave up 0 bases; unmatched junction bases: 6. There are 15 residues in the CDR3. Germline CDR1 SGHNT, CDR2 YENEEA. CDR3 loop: CASSFGLADQETQYF. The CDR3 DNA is TGTGCCAGCAGTTTCGGACTAGCAGACCAAGAGACCCAGTACTTC.

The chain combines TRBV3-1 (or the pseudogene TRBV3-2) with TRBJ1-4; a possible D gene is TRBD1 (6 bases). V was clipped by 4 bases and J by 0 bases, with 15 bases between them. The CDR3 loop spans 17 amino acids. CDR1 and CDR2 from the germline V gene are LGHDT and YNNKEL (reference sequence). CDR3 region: CASSPRDTLATNEKLFF. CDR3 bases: TGTGCCAGCAGCCCGAGGGACACCCTTGCAACTAATGAAAAACTGTTTTTT.

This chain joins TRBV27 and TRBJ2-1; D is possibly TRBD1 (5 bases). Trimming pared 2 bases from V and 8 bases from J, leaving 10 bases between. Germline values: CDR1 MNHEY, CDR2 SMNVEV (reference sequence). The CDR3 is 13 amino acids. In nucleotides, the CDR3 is TGTGCCAGCAGTTTAATGTGGGGCGATGAGCAGTTCTTC. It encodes CASSLMWGDEQFF.

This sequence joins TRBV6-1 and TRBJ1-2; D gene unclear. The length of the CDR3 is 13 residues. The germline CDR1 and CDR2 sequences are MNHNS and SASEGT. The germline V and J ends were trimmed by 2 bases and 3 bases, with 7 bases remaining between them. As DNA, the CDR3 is TGTGCCAGCAGTGAACAGGAACACTATGGCTACACCTTC. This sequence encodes CASSEQEHYGYTF.

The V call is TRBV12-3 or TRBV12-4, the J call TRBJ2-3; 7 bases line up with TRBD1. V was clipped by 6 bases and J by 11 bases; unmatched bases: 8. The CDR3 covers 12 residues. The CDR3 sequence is CASSMTGKGQYF. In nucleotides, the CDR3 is TGTGCCAGCAGCATGACAGGGAAAGGGCAGTATTTT.

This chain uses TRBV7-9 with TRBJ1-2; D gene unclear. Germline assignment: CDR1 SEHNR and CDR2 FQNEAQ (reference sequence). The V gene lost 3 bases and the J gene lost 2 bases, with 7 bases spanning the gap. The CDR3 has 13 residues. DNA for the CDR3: TGTGCCAGCAGCTTTCGAGGGAACTATGGCTACACCTTC. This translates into CASSFRGNYGYTF.

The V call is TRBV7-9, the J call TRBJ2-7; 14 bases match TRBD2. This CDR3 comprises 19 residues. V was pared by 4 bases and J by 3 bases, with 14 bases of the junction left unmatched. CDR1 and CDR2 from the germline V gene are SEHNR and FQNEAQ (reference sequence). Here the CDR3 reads CASSSSGTSGRIWIYEQYF. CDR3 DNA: TGTGCCAGCAGCTCTTCCGGGACTAGCGGGAGAATTTGGATCTACGAGCAGTACTTC.

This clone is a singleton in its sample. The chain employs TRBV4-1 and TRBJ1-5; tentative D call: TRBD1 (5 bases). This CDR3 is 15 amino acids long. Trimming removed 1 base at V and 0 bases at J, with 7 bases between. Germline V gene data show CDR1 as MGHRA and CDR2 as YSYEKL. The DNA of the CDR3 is TGCGCCAGCAGCCAAGGACAGCATAGCAATCAGCCCCAGCATTTT. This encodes CASSQGQHSNQPQHF.

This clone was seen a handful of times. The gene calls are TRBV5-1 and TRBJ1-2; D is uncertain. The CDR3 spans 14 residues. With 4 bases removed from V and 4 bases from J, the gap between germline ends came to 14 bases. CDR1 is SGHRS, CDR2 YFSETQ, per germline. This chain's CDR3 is CASSAMTTTYGYTF. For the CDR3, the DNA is TGCGCCAGCAGCGCGATGACAACAACCTATGGCTACACCTTC.

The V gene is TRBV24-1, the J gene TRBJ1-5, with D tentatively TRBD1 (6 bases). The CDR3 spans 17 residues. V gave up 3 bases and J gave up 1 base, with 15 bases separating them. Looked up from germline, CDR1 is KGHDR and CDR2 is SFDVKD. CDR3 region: CATSDSTGIQSNQPQHF. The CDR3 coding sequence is TGTGCCACCAGTGATAGCACAGGGATTCAGAGCAATCAGCCCCAGCATTTT.

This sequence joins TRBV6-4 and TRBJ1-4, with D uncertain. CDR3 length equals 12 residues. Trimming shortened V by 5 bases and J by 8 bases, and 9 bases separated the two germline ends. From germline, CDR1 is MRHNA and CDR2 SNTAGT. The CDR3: CASSYPGEKLFF. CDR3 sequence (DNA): TGTGCCAGCAGTTACCCGGGGGAAAAACTGTTTTTT.

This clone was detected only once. The CDR3 bases are TGTGCCAGCAGTTTGGGGCCTTGGCACGTCGGGGAGCTGTTTTTT. It translates to CASSLGPWHVGELFF. V gene TRBV27 combines with J gene TRBJ2-2; possible D gene TRBD1, 5 bases. The CDR3 contains 15 residues. V was trimmed by 3 bases and J by 7 bases, leaving 15 bases between them. From germline, CDR1 is MNHEY and CDR2 SMNVEV (reference sequence).

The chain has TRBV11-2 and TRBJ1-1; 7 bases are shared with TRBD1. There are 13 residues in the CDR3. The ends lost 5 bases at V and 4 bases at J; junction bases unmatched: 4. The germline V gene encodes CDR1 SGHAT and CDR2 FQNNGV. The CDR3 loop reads CASSTTGPTEAFF. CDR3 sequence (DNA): TGTGCCAGCAGCACGACAGGGCCCACTGAAGCTTTCTTT.

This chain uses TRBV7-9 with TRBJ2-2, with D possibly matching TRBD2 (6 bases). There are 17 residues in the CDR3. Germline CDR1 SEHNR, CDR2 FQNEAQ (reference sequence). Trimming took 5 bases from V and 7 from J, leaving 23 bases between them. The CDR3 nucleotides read TGTGCCAGCAGCCCACCCTTGAGGAGGGATTCGCACGGGGAGCTGTTTTTT. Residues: CASSPPLRRDSHGELFF.

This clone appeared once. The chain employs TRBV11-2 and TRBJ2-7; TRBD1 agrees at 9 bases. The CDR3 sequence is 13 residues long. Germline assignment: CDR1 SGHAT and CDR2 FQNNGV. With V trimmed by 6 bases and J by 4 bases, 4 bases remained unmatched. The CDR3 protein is CASRNRGRYEQYV. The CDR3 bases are TGTGCCAGCAGGAACAGGGGGCGATACGAGCAGTACGTC.

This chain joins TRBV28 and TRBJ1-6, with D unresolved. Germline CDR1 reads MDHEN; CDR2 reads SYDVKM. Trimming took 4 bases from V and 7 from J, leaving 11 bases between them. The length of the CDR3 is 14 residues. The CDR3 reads CASSSRGRNSPLHF. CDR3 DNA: TGTGCCAGCAGTTCAAGAGGGAGGAATTCACCCCTCCACTTT.

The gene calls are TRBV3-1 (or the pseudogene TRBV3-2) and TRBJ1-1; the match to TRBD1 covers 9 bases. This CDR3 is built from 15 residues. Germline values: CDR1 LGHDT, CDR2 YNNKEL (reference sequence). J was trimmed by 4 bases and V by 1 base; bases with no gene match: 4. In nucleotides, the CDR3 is TGTGCCAGCAGCCAAGGGGACAGGGAGGGCACTGAAGCTTTCTTT. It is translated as CASSQGDREGTEAFF.

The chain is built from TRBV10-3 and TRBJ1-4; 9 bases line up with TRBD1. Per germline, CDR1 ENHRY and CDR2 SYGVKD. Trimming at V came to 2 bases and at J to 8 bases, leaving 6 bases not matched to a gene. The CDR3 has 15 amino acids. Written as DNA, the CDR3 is TGTGCCATCAGTGAGGGCCGGGACAGGGACGAAAAACTGTTTTTT. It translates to CAISEGRDRDEKLFF.

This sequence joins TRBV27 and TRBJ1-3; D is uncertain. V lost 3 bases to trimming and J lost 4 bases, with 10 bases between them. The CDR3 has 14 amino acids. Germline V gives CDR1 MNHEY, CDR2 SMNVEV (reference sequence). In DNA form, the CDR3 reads TGTGCCAGCAGTTTCGACCCGAGGGGAAACACCATATATTTT. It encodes CASSFDPRGNTIYF.

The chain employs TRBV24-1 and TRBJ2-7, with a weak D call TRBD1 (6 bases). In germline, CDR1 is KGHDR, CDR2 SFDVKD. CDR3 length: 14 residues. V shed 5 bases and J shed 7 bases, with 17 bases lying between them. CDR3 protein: CATSAPGDSGEQYF. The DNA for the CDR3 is TGTGCCACCAGTGCCCCAGGGGATTCAGGGGAGCAGTACTTC.

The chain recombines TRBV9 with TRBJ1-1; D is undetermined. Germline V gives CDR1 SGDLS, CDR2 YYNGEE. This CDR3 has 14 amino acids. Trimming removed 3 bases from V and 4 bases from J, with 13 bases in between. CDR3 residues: CASSGGPEGTEAFF. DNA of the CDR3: TGTGCCAGCAGCGGGGGTCCTGAGGGCACTGAAGCTTTCTTT. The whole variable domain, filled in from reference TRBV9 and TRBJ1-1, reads DSGVTQTPKHLITATGQRVTLRCSPRSGDLSVYWYQQSLDQGLQFLIQYYNGEERAKGNILERFSAQQFPDLHSELNLSSLELGDSALYFCASSGGPEGTEAFFGQGTRLTVV.